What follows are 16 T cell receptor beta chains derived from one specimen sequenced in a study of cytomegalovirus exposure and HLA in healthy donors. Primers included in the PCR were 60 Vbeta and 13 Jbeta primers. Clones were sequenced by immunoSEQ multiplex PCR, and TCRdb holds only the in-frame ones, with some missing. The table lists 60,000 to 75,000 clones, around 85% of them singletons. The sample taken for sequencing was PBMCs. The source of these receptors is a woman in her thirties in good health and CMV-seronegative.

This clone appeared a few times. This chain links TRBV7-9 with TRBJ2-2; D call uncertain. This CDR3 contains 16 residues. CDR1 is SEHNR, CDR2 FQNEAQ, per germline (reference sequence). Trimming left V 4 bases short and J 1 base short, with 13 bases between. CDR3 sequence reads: CASSSTLTENTGELFF. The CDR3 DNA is TGTGCCAGCAGCTCGACCCTCACAGAGAACACCGGGGAGCTGTTTTTT. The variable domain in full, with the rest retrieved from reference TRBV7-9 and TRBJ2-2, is DTGVSQNPRHKITKRGQNVTFRCDPISEHNRLYWYRQTLGQGPEFLTYFQNEAQLEKSRLLSDRFSAERPKGSFSTLEIQRTEQGDSAMYLCASSSTLTENTGELFFGEGSRLTVL.

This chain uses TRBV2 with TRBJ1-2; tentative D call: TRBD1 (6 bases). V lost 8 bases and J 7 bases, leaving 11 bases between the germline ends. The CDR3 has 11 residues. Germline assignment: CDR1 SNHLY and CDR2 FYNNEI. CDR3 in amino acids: CASRGAGGYTF. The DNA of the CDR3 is TGTGCCAGCCGGGGGGCGGGTGGCTACACCTTC.

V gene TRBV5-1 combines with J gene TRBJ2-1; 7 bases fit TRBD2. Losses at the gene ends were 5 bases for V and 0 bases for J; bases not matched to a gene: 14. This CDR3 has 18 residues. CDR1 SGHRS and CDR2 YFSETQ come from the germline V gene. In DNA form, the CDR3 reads TGCGCCAGCAGTTATATCCCTAGCGGTCCGAGCTCCTACAATGAGCAGTTCTTC. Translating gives CASSYIPSGPSSYNEQFF. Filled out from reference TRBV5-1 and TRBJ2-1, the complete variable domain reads KAGVTQTPRYLIKTRGQQVTLSCSPISGHRSVSWYQQTPGQGLQFLFEYFSETQRNKGNFPGRFSGRQFSNSRSEMNVSTLELGDSALYLCASSYIPSGPSSYNEQFFGPGTRLTVL.

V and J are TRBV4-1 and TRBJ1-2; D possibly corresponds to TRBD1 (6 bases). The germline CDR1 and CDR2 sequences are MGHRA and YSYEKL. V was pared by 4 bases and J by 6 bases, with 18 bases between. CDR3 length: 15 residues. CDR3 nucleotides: TGCGCCAGCAGCCCAGGGGCAGGGAGGGTCGATGGCTACACCTTC. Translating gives CASSPGAGRVDGYTF.

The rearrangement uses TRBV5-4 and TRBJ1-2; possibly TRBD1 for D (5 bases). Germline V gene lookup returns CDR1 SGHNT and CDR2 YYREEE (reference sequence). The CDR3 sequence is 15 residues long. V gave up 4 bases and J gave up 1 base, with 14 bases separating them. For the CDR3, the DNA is TGTGCCAGCAGCCCCAGGGATGTTTTTAACTATGGCTACACCTTC. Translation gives CASSPRDVFNYGYTF.

The CDR3 DNA reads as TGTGCCAGCAGCCGTACACGCACGAGGGGCTACACCTTC. This encodes CASSRTRTRGYTF. The chain joins TRBV5-6 to TRBJ1-2; D call uncertain. There are 13 residues in the CDR3. V shed 4 bases and J shed 8 bases, with 15 bases lying between them. The V gene's germline CDR1 is SGHDT and CDR2 YYEEEE.

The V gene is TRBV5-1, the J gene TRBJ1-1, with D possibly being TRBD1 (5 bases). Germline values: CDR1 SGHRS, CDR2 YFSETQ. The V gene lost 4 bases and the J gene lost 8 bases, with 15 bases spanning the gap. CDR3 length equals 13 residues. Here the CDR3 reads CASSGVWGEEAFF. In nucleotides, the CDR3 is TGCGCCAGCAGCGGGGTCTGGGGGGAGGAAGCTTTCTTT.

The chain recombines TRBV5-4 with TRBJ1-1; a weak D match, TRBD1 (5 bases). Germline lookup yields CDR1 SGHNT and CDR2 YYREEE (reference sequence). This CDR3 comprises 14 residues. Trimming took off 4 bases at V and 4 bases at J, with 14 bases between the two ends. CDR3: CASSRTGWGTEAFF. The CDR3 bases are TGTGCCAGCAGCCGAACAGGATGGGGCACTGAAGCTTTCTTT.

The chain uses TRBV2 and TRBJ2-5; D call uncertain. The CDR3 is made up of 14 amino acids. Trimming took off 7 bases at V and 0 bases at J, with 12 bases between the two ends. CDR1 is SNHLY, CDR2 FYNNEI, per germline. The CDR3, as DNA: TGTGCCAGCACTCTATCGTGGTACCAAGAGACCCAGTACTTC. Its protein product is CASTLSWYQETQYF.

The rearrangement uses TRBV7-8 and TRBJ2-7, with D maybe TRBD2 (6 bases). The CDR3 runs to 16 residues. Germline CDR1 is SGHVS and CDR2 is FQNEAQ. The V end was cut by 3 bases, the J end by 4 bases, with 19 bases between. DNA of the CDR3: TGTGCCAGCAGCTTGACGACCGGGACGGAGGGTTACGAGCAGTACTTC. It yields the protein CASSLTTGTEGYEQYF.

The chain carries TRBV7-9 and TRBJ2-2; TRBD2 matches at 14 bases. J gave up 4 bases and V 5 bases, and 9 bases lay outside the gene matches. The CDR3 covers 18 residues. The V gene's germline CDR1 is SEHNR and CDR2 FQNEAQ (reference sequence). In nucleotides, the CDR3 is TGTGCCAGCAGCAAACGGACTAGCGGGGGGACCTTCACCGGGGAGCTGTTTTTT. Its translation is CASSKRTSGGTFTGELFF.

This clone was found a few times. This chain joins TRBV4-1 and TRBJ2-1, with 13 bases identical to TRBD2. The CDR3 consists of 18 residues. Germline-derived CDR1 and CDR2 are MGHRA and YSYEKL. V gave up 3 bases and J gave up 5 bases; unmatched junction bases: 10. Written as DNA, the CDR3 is TGCGCCAGCAGCCACCCCCAACTAGCGGGGGGGGAACACAATGAGCAGTTCTTC. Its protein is CASSHPQLAGGEHNEQFF.

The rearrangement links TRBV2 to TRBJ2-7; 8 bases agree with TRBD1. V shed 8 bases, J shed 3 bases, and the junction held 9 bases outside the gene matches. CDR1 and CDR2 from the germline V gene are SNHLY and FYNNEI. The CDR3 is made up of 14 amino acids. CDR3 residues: CASDDRGQGYEQYF. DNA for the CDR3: TGTGCCAGCGACGATAGAGGACAGGGCTACGAGCAGTACTTC.

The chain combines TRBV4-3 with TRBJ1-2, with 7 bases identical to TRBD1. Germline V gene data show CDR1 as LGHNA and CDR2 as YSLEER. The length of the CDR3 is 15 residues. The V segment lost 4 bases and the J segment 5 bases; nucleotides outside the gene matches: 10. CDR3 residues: CASSPRGTGAYGYTF. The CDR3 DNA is TGCGCCAGCAGCCCCCGAGGCACAGGGGCTTATGGCTACACCTTC.

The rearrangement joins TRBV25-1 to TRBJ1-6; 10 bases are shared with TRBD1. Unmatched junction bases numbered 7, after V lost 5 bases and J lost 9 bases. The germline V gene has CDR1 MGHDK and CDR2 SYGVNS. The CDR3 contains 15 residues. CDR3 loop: CASSRDRGVLSPLHF. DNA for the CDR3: TGTGCCAGCAGTCGGGACAGGGGAGTCCTTTCACCCCTCCACTTT. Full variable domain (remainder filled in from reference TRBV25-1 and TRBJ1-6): EADIYQTPRYLVIGTGKKITLECSQTMGHDKMYWYQQDPGMELHLIHYSYGVNSTEKGDLSSESTVSRIRTEHFPLTLESARPSHTSQYLCASSRDRGVLSPLHFGNGTRLTVT.

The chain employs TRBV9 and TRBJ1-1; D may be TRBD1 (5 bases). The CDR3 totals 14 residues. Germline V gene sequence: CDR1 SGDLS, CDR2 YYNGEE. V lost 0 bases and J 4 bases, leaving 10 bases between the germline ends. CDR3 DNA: TGTGCCAGCAGCGTAGACAGGTCGAGCACTGAAGCTTTCTTT. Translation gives CASSVDRSSTEAFF. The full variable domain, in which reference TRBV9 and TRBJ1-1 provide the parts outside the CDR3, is DSGVTQTPKHLITATGQRVTLRCSPRSGDLSVYWYQQSLDQGLQFLIQYYNGEERAKGNILERFSAQQFPDLHSELNLSSLELGDSALYFCASSVDRSSTEAFFGQGTRLTVV.